Listed below are T cell receptor beta chains from one sample, sequenced in a study of a mutant IDH1 vaccine in newly diagnosed glioma. No antigen is known for these receptors. Generated by immunoSEQ multiplex PCR, the TCRdb table keeps only in-frame clones and is missing some. This sample has tens of thousands of clones, with less than 65% found just once. The source was peripheral blood mononuclear cells (PBMCs), collected from a glioma patient whose treatment included an IDH1 peptide vaccine. Receptor source: a man aged 40-49 years with glioma. Some clones in this sample may be carry-over from other donors' samples. The CDR3 runs from the conserved cysteine through the conserved F or W. Fields, in order: CDR3 length, D gene, clone size, V gene, J gene, CDR3 protein, CDR3 DNA. D genes are given only for firm matches. Expanded clones are given a class, and other clones once, few, many or no size at all.

cdr3_length: 15; d_call: NA; clone_size: few; v_call: TRBV18; j_call: TRBJ1-4; cdr3_aa: CASSPPNIDNEKLFF; cdr3_nt: TGTGCCAGCTCACCACCGAACATAGACAATGAAAAACTGTTTTTT
cdr3_length: 15; d_call: NA; clone_size: few; v_call: TRBV5-6; j_call: TRBJ2-7; cdr3_aa: CASSLIGEYSYEQYF; cdr3_nt: TGTGCCAGCAGCTTGATAGGTGAATACTCCTACGAGCAGTACTTC
cdr3_length: 14; d_call: TRBD1; clone_size: NA; v_call: TRBV19; j_call: TRBJ2-7; cdr3_aa: CASSVGTGRYEQYF; cdr3_nt: TGTGCCAGTAGCGTAGGGACAGGGCGCTACGAGCAGTACTTC
cdr3_length: 13; d_call: TRBD1; clone_size: NA; v_call: TRBV6-6; j_call: TRBJ2-5; cdr3_aa: CASQQGRGETQYF; cdr3_nt: TGTGCCAGCCAACAGGGGAGAGGGGAGACCCAGTACTTC
cdr3_length: 15; d_call: TRBD1; clone_size: NA; v_call: TRBV28; j_call: TRBJ1-6; cdr3_aa: CASSLGPEGASPLHF; cdr3_nt: TGTGCCAGCAGTTTAGGGCCAGAGGGGGCTTCACCCCTCCACTTT
cdr3_length: 14; d_call: NA; clone_size: few; v_call: TRBV5-1; j_call: TRBJ2-7; cdr3_aa: CASSLVVSPYEQYF; cdr3_nt: TGCGCCAGCAGCTTGGTTGTCAGCCCCTACGAGCAGTACTTC
cdr3_length: 15; d_call: TRBD1; clone_size: NA; v_call: TRBV15; j_call: TRBJ2-7; cdr3_aa: CATSRAGTGNYEQYF; cdr3_nt: TGTGCCACCAGCAGAGCCGGGACAGGGAATTACGAGCAGTACTTC
cdr3_length: 18; d_call: TRBD2; clone_size: few; v_call: TRBV7-2; j_call: TRBJ2-3; cdr3_aa: CASSARLSGGGSTDTQYF; cdr3_nt: TGTGCCAGCAGCGCGCGACTGAGCGGGGGGGGCAGCACAGATACGCAGTATTTT
cdr3_length: 14; d_call: NA; clone_size: NA; v_call: TRBV7-2; j_call: TRBJ1-3; cdr3_aa: CASSSIQGGNTIYF; cdr3_nt: TGTGCCAGCAGCTCGATACAGGGTGGAAACACCATATATTTT
cdr3_length: 14; d_call: NA; clone_size: NA; v_call: TRBV23-1; j_call: TRBJ1-6; cdr3_aa: CASSQVPYNSPLHF; cdr3_nt: TGCGCCAGCAGTCAGGTCCCATATAATTCACCCCTCCACTTT
cdr3_length: 16; d_call: TRBD1; clone_size: NA; v_call: TRBV9; j_call: TRBJ1-2; cdr3_aa: CASSVGGGQGNYGYTF; cdr3_nt: TGTGCCAGCAGCGTAGGAGGGGGACAGGGAAACTATGGCTACACCTTC
cdr3_length: 17; d_call: NA; clone_size: NA; v_call: TRBV6-4; j_call: TRBJ2-5; cdr3_aa: CASSVLRQVWGKETQYF; cdr3_nt: TGTGCCAGCAGTGTCCTAAGACAGGTGTGGGGAAAAGAGACCCAGTACTTC
cdr3_length: 12; d_call: NA; clone_size: NA; v_call: TRBV2; j_call: TRBJ2-5; cdr3_aa: CASSSSRETQYF; cdr3_nt: TGTGCCAGCAGTTCTAGCCGGGAGACCCAGTACTTC
cdr3_length: 15; d_call: TRBD2; clone_size: NA; v_call: TRBV7-9; j_call: TRBJ2-3; cdr3_aa: CASSSLAGATDTQYF; cdr3_nt: TGTGCCAGCAGTTCTCTAGCGGGGGCCACAGATACGCAGTATTTT
cdr3_length: 14; d_call: NA; clone_size: NA; v_call: TRBV18; j_call: TRBJ1-2; cdr3_aa: CASSPVGRNYGYTF; cdr3_nt: TGTGCCAGCTCACCAGTCGGGAGAAACTATGGCTACACCTTC
cdr3_length: 17; d_call: NA; clone_size: NA; v_call: TRBV4-1; j_call: TRBJ2-3; cdr3_aa: CASSQGVWELSTDTQYF; cdr3_nt: TGCGCCAGCAGCCAGGGGGTTTGGGAGCTGAGCACAGATACGCAGTATTTT
cdr3_length: 13; d_call: NA; clone_size: few; v_call: TRBV6-6; j_call: TRBJ1-4; cdr3_aa: CASSYLGREKLFF; cdr3_nt: TGTGCCAGCAGTTACCTCGGGAGGGAAAAACTGTTTTTT
cdr3_length: 14; d_call: NA; clone_size: NA; v_call: TRBV2; j_call: TRBJ1-2; cdr3_aa: CASSEATTGYGYTF; cdr3_nt: TGTGCCAGCAGTGAAGCCACAACAGGGTATGGCTACACCTTC